This T cell receptor (beta chain) comes out of a study of beta chain features in type 1 diabetes. Germline CDR1 and CDR2: MNHEY and SMNVEV (reference sequence). Trimming cost V 8 bases and J 3 bases; bases outside gene matches: 15. The CDR3 has 16 amino acids. Study-wide results and caveats: Shorter TCRB CDR3s, moderately but significantly so, marked every one of the four CD4+ subsets in Type 1 diabetes patients.

The whole isolated RNA underwent reverse transcription, so sequencing captured expressed TCRB transcripts. TCRdb's table, derived via immunoSEQ multiplex PCR, lists solely in-frame clones and lacks some. The sample lists about 390,000 clones, 8.5% to 10% occurring once. A few counts support this clone. The antigen is undetermined. The receptor was derived from a man younger than 45 with type 1 diabetes. Sequenced input: central memory CD4+ T cells from blood. The genes are TRBV27 and TRBJ1-1; 7 bases align to TRBD1. The CDR3, as DNA: TGTGCCAGCGGGGGGCAACAGGGGACCGCGTACACTGAAGCTTTCTTT. The encoded protein is CASGGQQGTAYTEAFF.